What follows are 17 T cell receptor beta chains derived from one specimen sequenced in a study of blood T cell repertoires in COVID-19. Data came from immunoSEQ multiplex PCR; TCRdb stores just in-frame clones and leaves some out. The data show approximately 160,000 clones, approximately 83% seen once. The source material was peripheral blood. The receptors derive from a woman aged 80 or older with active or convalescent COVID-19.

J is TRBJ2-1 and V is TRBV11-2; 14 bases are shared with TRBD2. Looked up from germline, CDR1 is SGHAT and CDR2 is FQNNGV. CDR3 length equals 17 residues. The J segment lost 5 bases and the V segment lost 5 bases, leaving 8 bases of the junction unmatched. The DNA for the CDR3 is TGTGCCAGCAGCCGGACTAGCGGGGGGATGGGGCACAATGAGCAGTTCTTC. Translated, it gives CASSRTSGGMGHNEQFF. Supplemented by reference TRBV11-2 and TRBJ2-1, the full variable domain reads EAGVAQSPRYKIIEKRQSVAFWCNPISGHATLYWYQQILGQGPKLLIQFQNNGVVDDSQLPKDRFSAERLKGVDSTLKIQPAKLEDSAVYLCASSRTSGGMGHNEQFFGPGTRLTVL.

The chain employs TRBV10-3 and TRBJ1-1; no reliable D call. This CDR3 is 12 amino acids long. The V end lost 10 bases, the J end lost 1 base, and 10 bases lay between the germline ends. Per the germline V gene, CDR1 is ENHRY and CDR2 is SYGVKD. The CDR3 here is CATQQENTEAFF. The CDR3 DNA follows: TGTGCCACTCAACAAGAGAACACTGAAGCTTTCTTT.

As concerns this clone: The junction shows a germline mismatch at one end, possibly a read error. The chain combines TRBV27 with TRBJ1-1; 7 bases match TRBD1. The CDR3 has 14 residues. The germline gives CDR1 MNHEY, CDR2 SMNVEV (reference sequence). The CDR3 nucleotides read TGTGCCAGCAGTCTAGGACAGGTGAATACTGAAGCTTTCTTT. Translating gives CASSLGQVNTEAFF.

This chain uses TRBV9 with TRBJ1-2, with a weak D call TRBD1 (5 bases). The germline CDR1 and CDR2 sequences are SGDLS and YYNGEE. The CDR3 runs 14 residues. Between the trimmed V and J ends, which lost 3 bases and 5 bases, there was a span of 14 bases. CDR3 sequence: CASSASQESYGYTF. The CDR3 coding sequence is TGTGCCAGCAGCGCCTCACAGGAATCATATGGCTACACCTTC.

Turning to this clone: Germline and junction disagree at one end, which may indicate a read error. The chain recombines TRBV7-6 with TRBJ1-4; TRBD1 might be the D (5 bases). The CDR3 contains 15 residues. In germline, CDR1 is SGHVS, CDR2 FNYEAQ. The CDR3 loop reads CASSPPTGHNEKLFF. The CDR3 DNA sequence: TGTGCCAGCAGCCCACCAACAGGACACAATGAAAAGCTGTTTTTT. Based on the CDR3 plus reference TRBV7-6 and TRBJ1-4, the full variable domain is GAGVSQSPRYKVTKRGQDVALRCDPISGHVSLYWYRQALGQGPEFLTYFNYEAQQDKSGLPNDRFSAERPEGSISTLTIQRTEQRDSAMYRCASSPPTGHNEKLFFGSGTQLSVL.

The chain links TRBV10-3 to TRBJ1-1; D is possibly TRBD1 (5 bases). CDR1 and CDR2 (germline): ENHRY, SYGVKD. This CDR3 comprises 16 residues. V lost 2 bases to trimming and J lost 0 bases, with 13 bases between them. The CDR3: CAISELPRGMNTEAFF. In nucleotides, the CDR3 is TGTGCCATCAGTGAGCTACCGCGGGGGATGAACACTGAAGCTTTCTTT.

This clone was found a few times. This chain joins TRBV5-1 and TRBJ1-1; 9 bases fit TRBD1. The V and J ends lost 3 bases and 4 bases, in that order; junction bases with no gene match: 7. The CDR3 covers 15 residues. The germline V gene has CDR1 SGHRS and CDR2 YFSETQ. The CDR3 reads CASSWGQGLGTEAFF. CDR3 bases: TGCGCCAGCAGCTGGGGACAGGGATTAGGCACTGAAGCTTTCTTT.

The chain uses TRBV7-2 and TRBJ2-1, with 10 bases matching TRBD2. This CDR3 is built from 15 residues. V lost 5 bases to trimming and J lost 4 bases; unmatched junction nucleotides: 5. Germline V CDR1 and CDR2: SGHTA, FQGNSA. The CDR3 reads CASSRTSGYYNEQFF. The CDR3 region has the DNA TGTGCCAGCAGCAGGACTAGCGGATATTACAATGAGCAGTTCTTC. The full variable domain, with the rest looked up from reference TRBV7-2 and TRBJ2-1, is GAGVSQSPSNKVTEKGKDVELRCDPISGHTALYWYRQSLGQGLEFLIYFQGNSAPDKSGLPSDRFSAERTGGSVSTLTIQRTQQEDSAVYLCASSRTSGYYNEQFFGPGTRLTVL.

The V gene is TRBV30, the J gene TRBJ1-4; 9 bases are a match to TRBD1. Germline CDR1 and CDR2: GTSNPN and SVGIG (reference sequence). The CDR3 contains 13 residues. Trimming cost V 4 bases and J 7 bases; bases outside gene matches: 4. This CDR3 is CAWNGQGSEKLFF. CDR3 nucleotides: TGTGCCTGGAACGGACAGGGGAGTGAAAAACTGTTTTTT.

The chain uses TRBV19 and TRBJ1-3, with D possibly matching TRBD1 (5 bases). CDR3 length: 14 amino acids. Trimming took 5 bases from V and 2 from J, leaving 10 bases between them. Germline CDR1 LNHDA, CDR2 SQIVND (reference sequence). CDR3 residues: CASSYWTTGNTIYF. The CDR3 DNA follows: TGTGCCAGTAGTTACTGGACAACTGGAAACACCATATATTTT.

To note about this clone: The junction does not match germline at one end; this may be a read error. The CDR3 nucleotides are TGTGCTAGCAGCTCCAGGGTTGGCGGCTACACCTTC. Its translation is CASSSRVGGYTF. This sequence joins TRBV7-7 and TRBJ1-2, with D perhaps matching TRBD1 (5 bases). The CDR3 is 12 amino acids. CDR1 and CDR2 (germline): SSHAT, FNYEAQ (reference sequence).

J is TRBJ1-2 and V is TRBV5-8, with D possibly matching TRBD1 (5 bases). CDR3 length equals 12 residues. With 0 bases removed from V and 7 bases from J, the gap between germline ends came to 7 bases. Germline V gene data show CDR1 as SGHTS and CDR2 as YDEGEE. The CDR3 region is CASSLVQGGYTF. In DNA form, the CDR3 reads TGTGCCAGCAGCTTGGTGCAGGGTGGCTACACCTTC. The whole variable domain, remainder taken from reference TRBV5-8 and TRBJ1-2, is EAGVTQSPTHLIKTRGQQATLRCSPISGHTSVYWYQQALGLGLQFLLWYDEGEERNRGNFPPRFSGRQFPNYSSELNVNALELEDSALYLCASSLVQGGYTFGSGTRLTVV.

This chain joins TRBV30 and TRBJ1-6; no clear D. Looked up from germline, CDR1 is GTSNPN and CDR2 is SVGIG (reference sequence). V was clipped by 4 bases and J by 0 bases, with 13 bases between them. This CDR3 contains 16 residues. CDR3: CAWNGGWSSYNSPLHF. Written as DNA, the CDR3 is TGTGCCTGGAACGGAGGCTGGAGCTCCTATAATTCACCCCTCCACTTT.

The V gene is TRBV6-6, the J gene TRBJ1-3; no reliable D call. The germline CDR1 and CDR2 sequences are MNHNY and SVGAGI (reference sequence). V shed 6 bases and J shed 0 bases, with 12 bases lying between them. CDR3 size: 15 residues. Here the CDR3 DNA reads TGTGCCAGCAGAAGGCAAGTAGCCTCTGGAAACACCATATATTTT. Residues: CASRRQVASGNTIYF.

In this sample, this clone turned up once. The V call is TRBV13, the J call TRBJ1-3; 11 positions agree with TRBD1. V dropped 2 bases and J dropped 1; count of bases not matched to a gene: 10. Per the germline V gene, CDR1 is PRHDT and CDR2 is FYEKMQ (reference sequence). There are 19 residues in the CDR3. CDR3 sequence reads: CASSLTPGQGATSGNTIYF. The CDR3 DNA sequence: TGTGCCAGCAGCTTAACCCCTGGACAGGGGGCCACATCTGGAAACACCATATATTTT.

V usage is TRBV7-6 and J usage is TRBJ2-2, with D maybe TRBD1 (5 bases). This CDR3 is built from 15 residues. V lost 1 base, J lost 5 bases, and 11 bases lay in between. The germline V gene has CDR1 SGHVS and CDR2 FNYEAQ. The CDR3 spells CASSLGQPRTGELFF. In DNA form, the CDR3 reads TGTGCCAGCAGCTTAGGACAGCCTAGGACCGGGGAGCTGTTTTTT.

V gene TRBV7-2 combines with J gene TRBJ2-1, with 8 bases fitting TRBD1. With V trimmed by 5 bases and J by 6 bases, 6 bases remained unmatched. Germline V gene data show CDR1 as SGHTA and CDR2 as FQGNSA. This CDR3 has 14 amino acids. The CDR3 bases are TGTGCCAGCAGCCCCGCGACAGGGGTCAATGAGCAGTTCTTC. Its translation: CASSPATGVNEQFF.